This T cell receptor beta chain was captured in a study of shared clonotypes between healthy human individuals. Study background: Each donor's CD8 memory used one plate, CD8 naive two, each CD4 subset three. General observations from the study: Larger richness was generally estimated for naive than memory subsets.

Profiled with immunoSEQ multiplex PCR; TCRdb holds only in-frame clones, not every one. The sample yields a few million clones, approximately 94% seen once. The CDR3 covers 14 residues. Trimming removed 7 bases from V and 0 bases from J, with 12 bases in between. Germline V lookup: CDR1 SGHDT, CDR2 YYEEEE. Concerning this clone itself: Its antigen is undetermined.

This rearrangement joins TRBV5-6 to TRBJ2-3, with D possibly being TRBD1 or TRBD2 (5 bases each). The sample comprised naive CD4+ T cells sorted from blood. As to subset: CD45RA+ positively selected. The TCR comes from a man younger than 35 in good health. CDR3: CASLGTVSTDTQYF. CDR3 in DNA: TGTGCCAGCCTTGGGACGGTAAGCACAGATACGCAGTATTTT. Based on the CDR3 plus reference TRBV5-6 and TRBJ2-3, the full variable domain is DAGVTQSPTHLIKTRGQQVTLRCSPKSGHDTVSWYQQALGQGPQFIFQYYEEEERQRGNFPDRFSGHQFPNYSSELNVNALLLGDSALYLCASLGTVSTDTQYFGPGTRLTVL.